This is a list of T cell receptor beta chains from one sample in a study of cytomegalovirus exposure and HLA in healthy donors. The data were produced by immunoSEQ multiplex PCR, yet TCRdb's version contains in-frame clones alone and is incomplete. The data contain around 120,000 clones, roughly 78% of them singletons. Sequencing was carried out using PBMCs. All receptors derive from a male donor in good health and CMV-seronegative. CDR3s include the opening cysteine and the closing phenylalanine or tryptophan. D genes are given only for firm matches. Expanded clones get a size class; other rows say once, few or many, or leave the size out.

v_gene,abundance,j_gene,d_gene,CDR3nt,CDR3aa
TRBV5-1,.,TRBJ2-6,TRBD1,TGCGCCAGCAGCCCGGGGACAGGTTTCTCTGGGGCCAACGTCCCGACTTTC,CASSPGTGFSGANVPTF
TRBV19,.,TRBJ1-2,TRBD1,TGTGCCAGTAGGGACAGGGTTTATGATGGCTACACCTTC,CASRDRVYDGYTF
TRBV5-1,few,TRBJ1-4,.,TGCGCCAGCAGAGCAGACAGAGCAACTAATGAAAAACTGTTTTTT,CASRADRATNEKLFF
TRBV5-4,.,TRBJ1-1,.,TGTGCCAGCAGCTTGGATGCTATGAACACTGAAGCTTTCTTT,CASSLDAMNTEAFF
TRBV28,.,TRBJ2-2,.,TGTGCCAGCAGTTTCTACGGTCAGGGCGGGGAGCTGTTTTTT,CASSFYGQGGELFF
TRBV4-2,.,TRBJ2-1,TRBD2,TGTGCCAGCAGCCAAGAGGGACTAGCGGGAGCCAATGAGCAGTTCTTC,CASSQEGLAGANEQFF
TRBV27,.,TRBJ1-1,.,TGTGCCAGCAGTTTCGGGGGGGCGCAGAGCACTGAAGCTTTCTTT,CASSFGGAQSTEAFF
TRBV7-9,.,TRBJ2-3,TRBD1,TGTGCCAGCAGCTTAGGGCAGGGGGCAGATACGCAGTATTTT,CASSLGQGADTQYF
TRBV9,.,TRBJ2-7,TRBD1,TGTGCCAGCAGCGTAGGGAGGGACAGGGGGCACGAGCAGTACTTC,CASSVGRDRGHEQYF
TRBV7-9,.,TRBJ1-4,.,TGTGCCAGCAGCTTCTCCGGTGAAAAACTGTTTTTT,CASSFSGEKLFF
TRBV19,.,TRBJ1-2,TRBD1,TGTGCCAGTAGTATAGCGTGGGACAGGGTTGTGGATGGCTACACCTTC,CASSIAWDRVVDGYTF
TRBV9,.,TRBJ2-7,TRBD2,TGTGCCAGCAGCGCTTCGGGACTAAGCTCCTACGAGCAGTACTTC,CASSASGLSSYEQYF
TRBV10-1,.,TRBJ2-1,.,TGCGCCAGCAAGGGATCAGGGGCCGGGAATGAGCAGTTCTTC,CASKGSGAGNEQFF
TRBV5-4,once,TRBJ2-2,.,TGTGCCAGCAGCTTGAGCACCTCGGTGCAGCTGTTTTTT,CASSLSTSVQLFF
TRBV18,.,TRBJ2-7,TRBD2,TGTGCCAGCTCAAATAGCGGGCTTACCTACGAGCAGTACTTC,CASSNSGLTYEQYF
TRBV5-1,.,TRBJ2-6,.,TGCGCCAGCAGCTTAGAGGGATTCTTTGGTGGGGCCAACGTCCTGACTTTC,CASSLEGFFGGANVLTF
TRBV29-1,.,TRBJ2-3,.,TGCAGCGTTGAAGAATGGGTGAGGACTCAAGGAATCACAGATACGCAGTATTTT,CSVEEWVRTQGITDTQYF
TRBV7-3,.,TRBJ2-1,TRBD2,TGTGCCAGCAGCTTAAGCATTAGCGGGAGTTACAATGAGCAGTTCTTC,CASSLSISGSYNEQFF
TRBV6-6,.,TRBJ1-5,TRBD1,TGTGCCAGCAGCTCGGGACAGGGTTTGGGACAGCCCCAGCATTTT,CASSSGQGLGQPQHF
TRBV6-4,.,TRBJ2-3,TRBD1,TGTGCCAGCAGTCCCACAGGGGACCCATCTCTACCAGTATGGCAGTATTTT,CASSPTGDPSLPVWQYF
TRBV11-3,few,TRBJ1-1,.,TGTGCCAGCAGCTTAGTAGGACAAGGGCTGGTTTTCTTT,CASSLVGQGLVFF
TRBV9,.,TRBJ2-7,TRBD2,TGTGCCAGCAGCGCCGGGGGGGTAAGCTACGAGCAGTACTTC,CASSAGGVSYEQYF
TRBV7-8,.,TRBJ2-7,.,TGTGCCAGCAACCCCACCACACCTTCCTACGAGCAGTACTTC,CASNPTTPSYEQYF
TRBV5-1,.,TRBJ2-2,.,TGCGCCAGCAGCTTGAGTCGGGTTACCGGGGAGCTGTTTTTT,CASSLSRVTGELFF
TRBV29-1,.,TRBJ1-2,TRBD1,TGCAGCGTTGAAGCAATGCCGGGACAGGGCTATGGCTACACCTTC,CSVEAMPGQGYGYTF
TRBV29-1,.,TRBJ2-2,.,TGCAGCGTCTTGGGGGGCGGGAGTGGGCCCGGGGAGCTGTTTTTT,CSVLGGGSGPGELFF
TRBV5-1,.,TRBJ1-6,.,TGCGCCAGCAGCTTGGAGGACAGCCGAAATTCACCCCTCCACTTT,CASSLEDSRNSPLHF
TRBV7-2,.,TRBJ2-5,.,TGTGCCAGCAGCTTGACCAGGGACCAAGAGACCCAGTACTTC,CASSLTRDQETQYF
TRBV25-1,few,TRBJ1-1,.,TGTGCCAGCAGTGACCAGAGGGCGACTGAAGCTTTCTTT,CASSDQRATEAFF
TRBV10-2,.,TRBJ1-2,.,TGCGCCAGTTCAGGATCAGGGGCTAACTATGGCTACACCTTC,CASSGSGANYGYTF
TRBV10-1,.,TRBJ2-1,TRBD2,TGCGCCAGCGCGTCTAGCGGGACGGGGGAGCAGTTCTTC,CASASSGTGEQFF
TRBV5-1,.,TRBJ2-2,.,TGCGCCAGCAGCCCGGGGACCGGGGAGCTGTTTTTT,CASSPGTGELFF
TRBV5-1,few,TRBJ2-3,TRBD2,TGCGCCAGCAGCTTGCGGGGGGTGCTAGCGCCTAGCACAGATACGCAGTATTTT,CASSLRGVLAPSTDTQYF
TRBV7-9,.,TRBJ1-4,TRBD1,TGTGCCAGCAGCGGGGGGACAGAGGGAGAAAAACTGTTTTTT,CASSGGTEGEKLFF
TRBV5-1,.,TRBJ2-1,TRBD2,TGCGCCAGCAGCTCCCTCGGGAAGCGGGAGGGCAATGAGCAGTTCTTC,CASSSLGKREGNEQFF
TRBV27,.,TRBJ1-5,TRBD1,TGTGCCAGCAGTTTAAGACAGGGGGATCTGCCCCAGCATTTT,CASSLRQGDLPQHF
TRBV5-4,.,TRBJ2-1,TRBD1,TGTGCCAGCAGCTCCGGGACAGCCGTTGGGGAGCAGTTCTTC,CASSSGTAVGEQFF
TRBV30,.,TRBJ1-3,TRBD1,TGTGCCTGGGAACAGGGGTTCTCTGGAAACACCATATATTTT,CAWEQGFSGNTIYF
TRBV5-1,.,TRBJ2-5,.,TGCGCCAGCAGCTTGGGTACCCAGTACCAAGAGACCCAGTACTTC,CASSLGTQYQETQYF
TRBV30,.,TRBJ2-7,.,TGTGCCTGGAGTCGGGGTCCCGAGCAGTACTTC,CAWSRGPEQYF
TRBV5-1,.,TRBJ1-2,TRBD1,TGCGCCAGCAGCTTGTTAGGCGGGACAGGCGACTATGGCTACACCTTC,CASSLLGGTGDYGYTF
TRBV27,.,TRBJ1-1,.,TGTGCCAGCAGTTTAAAAGCCTACACTGAAGCTTTCTTT,CASSLKAYTEAFF
TRBV29-1,.,TRBJ2-7,TRBD1,TGCAGCGTGGACGGACAGGGGAACTCCTACGAGCAGTACTTC,CSVDGQGNSYEQYF
TRBV5-6,.,TRBJ2-2,TRBD1,TGTGCCAGCACCCCTCGAGGCAGGGGGAAAACCGGGGAGCTGTTTTTT,CASTPRGRGKTGELFF
TRBV5-1,.,TRBJ1-3,.,TGCGCCAGCAGCTTGGAGGGGTTCTCTGGAAACACCATATATTTT,CASSLEGFSGNTIYF
TRBV9,.,TRBJ1-1,.,TGTGCCAGCAGCCCCCTTGAGGTACCACACCCTGAAGCTTTCTTT,CASSPLEVPHPEAFF
TRBV4-2,.,TRBJ2-6,.,TGTGCCAGCAGCCAAGACAGCTCTGGGGCCAACGTCCTGACTTTC,CASSQDSSGANVLTF
TRBV5-1,.,TRBJ1-5,TRBD1,TGCGCCAGCAGCGTCACCGGGACAGGGGATGGTCAGCCCCAGCATTTT,CASSVTGTGDGQPQHF
TRBV5-6,.,TRBJ2-2,.,TGTGCCAGCTCCTTTTTGTGGGGGCGGGTCACCGGGGAGCTGTTTTTT,CASSFLWGRVTGELFF
TRBV9,.,TRBJ2-6,TRBD1,TGTGCCAGCAGCCCCGGGACAGGGGCTTTCTCTGGGGCCAACGGCCTGACTTTC,CASSPGTGAFSGANGLTF
TRBV9,.,TRBJ2-2,TRBD1,TGTGCCAGCAGCGGGAGACAGGGGGGCACCGGGGAGCTGTTTTTT,CASSGRQGGTGELFF